The entry below gives a single T cell receptor beta chain sequence along with its context. These data originate in a study of PD-L1 blockade in urothelial cancer. Study context: Patients commenced intravenous atezolizumab, 1,200 mg every 3 weeks, around 2014. Blood samples had a median of around 150,000 T cells. At 6 weeks and at 3 weeks (second dose) after treatment start, blood was analyzed.

Every PCR got spiked synthetic TCR analog templates. Profiling relied on immunoSEQ multiplex PCR, and the TCRdb table lists in-frame clones only, not all of them. The sample gives approximately 110,000 clones, 70% to 90% of which show up once; 2% to 2.5% is in the top ten. After removal of 0 bases from V and 6 bases from J, the junction contained 8 bases not matched to a gene. Germline V gene lookup returns CDR1 SGHNT and CDR2 YYREEE (reference sequence). This CDR3 contains 16 residues. Sample: PBMCs, taken around atezolizumab (anti-PD-L1) treatment. This chain links TRBV5-4 with TRBJ2-1; TRBD2 agrees at 8 bases. The TCR originated in a man in his fifties or sixties with urothelial cancer. In DNA form, the CDR3 reads TGTGCCAGCAGCTTGGGGGGACTAGGGGTCGGCAATGAGCAGTTCTTC. It translates to CASSLGGLGVGNEQFF.